One sample yielded the 6 T cell receptor beta chains listed below, sequenced in a study of cytomegalovirus exposure and HLA in healthy donors. The PCR employed 60 Vbeta primers together with 13 Jbeta primers. Only in-frame clones appear in the TCRdb table, and some are missing; sequencing was by immunoSEQ multiplex PCR. The table lists under 90,000 clones, approximately 67% of them singletons. The sample was PBMCs. These receptors were collected from a man aged 40-49 years in good health and CMV-seropositive.

This clone was recorded a few times. V gene TRBV9 combines with J gene TRBJ2-1, with 8 bases that match TRBD1. V lost 0 bases, J lost 2 bases, and 1 base stayed unmatched. CDR3 length: 15 residues. In germline, CDR1 is SGDLS, CDR2 YYNGEE. Written as DNA, the CDR3 is TGTGCCAGCAGCGTAGAGACAGGGGCCTACAATGAGCAGTTCTTC. Its protein is CASSVETGAYNEQFF.

The DNA for the CDR3 is TGTGCCAGCAGCCAAGATTTCCGACTCGGCGAGCAGTACTTC. Its protein is CASSQDFRLGEQYF. This rearrangement joins TRBV14 to TRBJ2-7; D is unresolved. This CDR3 is built from 14 residues. With 0 bases removed from V and 6 bases from J, the gap between germline ends came to 12 bases. Looked up from germline, CDR1 is SGHDN and CDR2 is FVKESK.

Points on this clone: With a far larger clone one base away, a read error is the likely cause. The chain uses TRBV11-2 and TRBJ2-7; the match to TRBD1 covers 10 bases. Germline-derived CDR1 and CDR2 are SGHAT and FQNNGV. The CDR3 loop spans 12 amino acids. Unmatched junction bases numbered 1, after V lost 5 bases and J lost 6 bases. The CDR3 reads CASSRDRGEQYF. The CDR3 DNA reads as TGTGCCAGCAGCCGGGACAGGGGCGAGCAGTACTTC.

The chain recombines TRBV5-5 with TRBJ2-3; 10 bases fit TRBD1. The CDR3 has 16 amino acids. Losses at the gene ends were 3 bases for V and 3 bases for J; bases not matched to a gene: 7. Germline V lookup: CDR1 SGHKS, CDR2 YYEKEE (reference sequence). The CDR3, as DNA: TGTGCCAGCAGCTCTTGGGACAGGGGCTTTACAGATACGCAGTATTTT. Translation: CASSSWDRGFTDTQYF.

The chain recombines TRBV11-2 with TRBJ2-2; weak D call: TRBD2 (7 bases). The CDR3 sequence is 13 residues long. Per germline, CDR1 SGHAT and CDR2 FQNNGV. Deletions cut 5 bases from V and 7 bases from J, with 11 bases between. The CDR3 protein is CASSPGGLGELFF. The CDR3 DNA sequence: TGTGCCAGCAGCCCGGGGGGCCTCGGGGAGCTGTTTTTT.

The chain employs TRBV5-1 and TRBJ1-1, with D possibly TRBD1 on 6 matching bases. Trimming stripped 2 bases from V and 1 base from J, with 9 bases between. This CDR3 is 14 amino acids long. The germline V gene has CDR1 SGHRS and CDR2 YFSETQ. Written as DNA, the CDR3 is TGCGCCAGCAGCTTCCCGGGACAGAACACTGAAGCTTTCTTT. Its translation: CASSFPGQNTEAFF.